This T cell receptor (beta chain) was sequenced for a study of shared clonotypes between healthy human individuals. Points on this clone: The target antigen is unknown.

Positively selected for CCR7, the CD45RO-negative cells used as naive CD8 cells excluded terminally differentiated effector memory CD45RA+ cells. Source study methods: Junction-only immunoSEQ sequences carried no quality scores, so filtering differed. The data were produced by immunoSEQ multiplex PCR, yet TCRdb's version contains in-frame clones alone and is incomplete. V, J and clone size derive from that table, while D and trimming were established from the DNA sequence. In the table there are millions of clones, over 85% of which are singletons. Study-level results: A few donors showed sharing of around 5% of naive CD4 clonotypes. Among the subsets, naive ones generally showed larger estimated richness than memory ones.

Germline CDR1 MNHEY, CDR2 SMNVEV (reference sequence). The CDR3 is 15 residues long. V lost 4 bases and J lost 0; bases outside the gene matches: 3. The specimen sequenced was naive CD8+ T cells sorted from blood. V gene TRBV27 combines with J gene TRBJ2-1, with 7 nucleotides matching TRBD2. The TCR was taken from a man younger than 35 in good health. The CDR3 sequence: CASSSLAYSYNEQFF. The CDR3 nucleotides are TGTGCCAGCAGTTCACTAGCGTACTCCTACAATGAGCAGTTCTTC.